This passage covers 24 T cell receptor beta chains from one sample sequenced in a study of HIV-infected patients and healthy controls. TCRdb analysed the 5' RACE reads with MiXCR anew, one entry per CDR3 protein. The sample has 15,000 to 20,000 distinct CDR3 sequences, about a sixth seen once. The sample comprised CD8+ T cells from blood. These receptors all stem from a human donor in good health.

There are many counts of this clonotype. This sequence joins TRBV11-2 and TRBJ2-7; D is unresolved. The germline V gene has CDR1 SGHAT and CDR2 FQNNGV. V was clipped by 3 bases and J by 3 bases, with 12 bases between them. This CDR3 contains 14 residues. The CDR3 loop is CASSFQGFLYEQYF. CDR3 in DNA: TGTGCCAGCAGCTTTCAAGGGTTCCTCTACGAGCAGTACTTC.

This clonotype has a count of ten or more. J is TRBJ2-1 and V is TRBV5-1; D tentatively fits TRBD1 or TRBD2 (5 bases each). CDR1 and CDR2 from the germline V gene are SGHRS and YFSETQ. There are 13 residues in the CDR3. V shed 1 base and J shed 7 bases, with 9 bases lying between them. The DNA of the CDR3 is TGCGCCAGCAGCTTGAGAGGGGCAAATGAGCAGTTCTTC. Its protein product is CASSLRGANEQFF.

In this sample, this clonotype turned up many times. The chain recombines TRBV2 with TRBJ2-7, with 8 bases matching TRBD2. V lost 7 bases and J lost 3; bases outside the gene matches: 5. Germline V gene data show CDR1 as SNHLY and CDR2 as FYNNEI. The CDR3 loop spans 13 amino acids. The CDR3 coding sequence is TGTGCCAGCACCGGGACTAGACGCTACGAGCAGTACTTC. Translated: CASTGTRRYEQYF. Using reference TRBV2 and TRBJ2-7 for the parts outside the CDR3, the full variable domain is EPEVTQTPSHQVTQMGQEVILRCVPISNHLYFYWYRQILGQKVEFLVSFYNNEISEKSEIFDDQFSVERPDGSNFTLKIRSTKLEDSAMYFCASTGTRRYEQYFGPGTRLTVT.

In its sample, this clonotype was seen a few times. V and J are TRBV3-1 and TRBJ2-5; D unresolved. V lost 0 bases and J lost 1, with 9 bases in between. The CDR3 loop spans 15 amino acids. The V gene's germline CDR1 is LGHDT and CDR2 YNNKEL (reference sequence). The CDR3 DNA reads as TGTGCCAGCAGCCAAGAAGGGCCGATCCAAGAGACCCAGTACTTC. Amino acids: CASSQEGPIQETQYF.

This clonotype was observed at least ten times. This sequence joins TRBV20-1 and TRBJ2-5; no reliable D call. The CDR3 length is 11 residues. Germline CDR1 and CDR2: DFQATT and SNEGSKA (reference sequence). The V end lost 3 bases, the J end lost 5 bases, and 7 bases lay between the germline ends. CDR3 nucleotide sequence: TGCAGTGCTAGCCAACCCGAGACCCAGTACTTC. Translating gives CSASQPETQYF.

This clonotype was counted ten times or more. The chain combines TRBV7-9 with TRBJ1-2, with TRBD1 matching over 7 bases. V lost 3 bases, J lost 3 bases, and 4 bases stayed unmatched. This CDR3 spans 14 amino acids. Per germline, CDR1 SEHNR and CDR2 FQNEAQ (reference sequence). The CDR3 here is CASSFPTGYYGYTF. The CDR3 DNA reads TGTGCCAGCAGCTTCCCGACAGGGTACTATGGCTACACCTTC.

The rearrangement links TRBV18 to TRBJ2-5; D call uncertain. The CDR3 consists of 14 residues. Germline CDR1 reads KGHSH; CDR2 reads LQKENI. Trimming took 2 bases from V and 1 from J, leaving 8 bases between them. CDR3 DNA sequence: TGTGCCAGCTCACCAGGGCAGGTCCAAGAGACCCAGTACTTC. Translation gives CASSPGQVQETQYF.

The chain uses TRBV20-1 and TRBJ1-1; weak D call: TRBD1 (6 bases). This CDR3 contains 14 residues. In germline, CDR1 is DFQATT, CDR2 SNEGSKA (reference sequence). With 0 bases removed from V and 4 bases from J, the gap between germline ends came to 12 bases. The DNA for the CDR3 is TGCAGTGCTAGAGAGAGGGACATGGTCACTGAAGCTTTCTTT. Its translation: CSARERDMVTEAFF.

There are many counts of this clonotype. The chain joins TRBV6-2 or TRBV6-3 to TRBJ1-5; unclear D gene. Trimming took off 1 base at V and 2 bases at J, with 9 bases between the two ends. This CDR3 contains 15 residues. Germline CDR1 reads MNHEY; CDR2 reads SVGEGT. CDR3 bases: TGTGCCAGCAGTTACTGGGGATTCGGCAATCAGCCCCAGCATTTT. Its protein is CASSYWGFGNQPQHF.

This sequence joins TRBV20-1 and TRBJ2-7; TRBD1 matches 8 bases. The CDR3 consists of 12 residues. Per the germline V gene, CDR1 is DFQATT and CDR2 is SNEGSKA (reference sequence). CDR3 nucleotides: TGCAGCGCTGTCGGAACAGGGGGCGAGCAGTACTTC. This sequence encodes CSAVGTGGEQYF.

This clonotype was counted at least ten times. This sequence joins TRBV14 and TRBJ2-7; D tentatively fits TRBD1 or TRBD2 (6 bases each). Per the germline V gene, CDR1 is SGHDN and CDR2 is FVKESK. Trimming took 1 base from V and 4 from J, leaving 14 bases between them. This CDR3 is 15 amino acids long. CDR3 sequence: CASSQGSGAGYEQYF. The CDR3 DNA reads TGTGCCAGCAGCCAAGGATCAGGGGCGGGGTACGAGCAGTACTTC.

The sample holds a few counts of this clonotype. The J gene is TRBJ2-7, the V gene TRBV12-3 or TRBV12-4, with D perhaps matching TRBD2 (6 bases). V dropped 6 bases and J dropped 1 base, with 13 bases sitting between them. CDR3 length: 14 residues. The CDR3: CASSPREYSYEQYF. The CDR3 DNA reads as TGTGCCAGCAGCCCACGGGAGTATTCCTACGAGCAGTACTTC.

A word on this clonotype: Germline and junction disagree at one end, which may indicate a read error. The chain uses TRBV5-6 and TRBJ2-7; the D gene is possibly TRBD2 (6 bases). Germline V lookup: CDR1 SGHDT, CDR2 YYEEEE. The CDR3 extends over 18 amino acids. The CDR3 DNA follows: TGTGCCGGCAGCTCCTCTCGGGGGTACGGAACGGGGTACTACGAGCAGTACTTC. Residues: CAGSSSRGYGTGYYEQYF.

This clonotype was picked up many times. The gene calls are TRBV12-3 or TRBV12-4 and TRBJ2-1; 12 bases line up with TRBD2. The CDR3 totals 13 residues. With V trimmed by 6 bases and J by 10 bases, 4 bases remained unmatched. The CDR3 protein is CASSPSGGDEQFF. CDR3 sequence (DNA): TGTGCCAGCAGCCCTAGCGGGGGGGACGAGCAGTTCTTC.

This chain joins TRBV19 and TRBJ1-2; D is unclear. Trimming left V 5 bases short and J 4 bases short, with 5 bases between. CDR3 length: 11 residues. Germline V gene data show CDR1 as LNHDA and CDR2 as SQIVND (reference sequence). The CDR3 DNA follows: TGTGCCAGTAGTTACGGCTATGGCTACACCTTC. It specifies CASSYGYGYTF.

This clonotype has only a few counts. The chain couples TRBV29-1 to TRBJ1-2; no firm D call. Between the trimmed V and J ends, which lost 0 bases and 6 bases, there was a span of 5 bases. CDR1 is SQVTM and CDR2 is ANQGSEA in the germline V gene. The CDR3 runs to 11 residues. The CDR3 reads CSVEDLNGYTF. The CDR3 DNA reads as TGCAGCGTTGAAGATCTTAATGGCTACACCTTC.

This clonotype was seen at least ten times. V usage is TRBV4-2 and J usage is TRBJ2-1; 7 positions agree with TRBD2. The germline V gene has CDR1 LGHNA and CDR2 YNFKEQ. The CDR3 sequence is 14 residues long. Trimming at V came to 5 bases and at J to 2 bases, leaving 3 bases not matched to a gene. The CDR3 reads CASSELATYNEQFF. CDR3 in DNA: TGTGCCAGCAGCGAACTAGCGACCTACAATGAGCAGTTCTTC.

The chain recombines TRBV21-1 with TRBJ2-3; TRBD2, the D gene given by the table, was not confirmed from the DNA. TRBV21-1 is a pseudogene locus. This CDR3 contains 17 residues. CDR3 nucleotide sequence: TGTGCCAGCAGCAGGAAAAGAGGGAAGGGACTCACAGATACGCAGTATTTT. It yields the protein CASSRKRGKGLTDTQYF.

This clonotype has at least ten counts. CDR3 in DNA: TGTGCCAGCAGCCCGCGGACCATTACCTACTACAATGAGCAGTTCTTC. Translation: CASSPRTITYYNEQFF. The chain combines TRBV7-9 with TRBJ2-1; D uncertain. CDR1 and CDR2 (germline): SEHNR, FQNEAQ (reference sequence). This CDR3 contains 16 residues. V lost 5 bases and J lost 3, with 17 bases in between.

This clonotype was seen at least ten times. The J gene is TRBJ2-3, the V gene TRBV6-6; 8 bases are a match to TRBD2. There are 16 residues in the CDR3. CDR1 is MNHNY, CDR2 SVGAGI, per germline (reference sequence). The junction had 4 bases not matched to a gene; V was cut back by 0 bases and J by 2 bases. The CDR3 nucleotides read TGTGCCAGCAGTTACTCGGCTAGCGGGTTCACAGATACGCAGTATTTT. Amino acid sequence: CASSYSASGFTDTQYF.

About this clonotype itself: A much larger clone lies a single base off, so this may be a read error. V usage is TRBV7-9 and J usage is TRBJ1-1; D may be TRBD1 (6 bases). CDR3 size: 14 residues. Germline lookup yields CDR1 SEHNR and CDR2 FQNEAQ (reference sequence). The CDR3 protein is CASSPGVMRTEALF. In DNA form, the CDR3 reads TGTGCCAGCAGCCCAGGGGTCATGAGGACTGAAGCTTTGTTT.

This clonotype was picked up many times. The chain employs TRBV7-9 and TRBJ1-4, with D possibly being TRBD1 (6 bases). Trimming shortened V by 4 bases and J by 8 bases, and 11 bases separated the two germline ends. The CDR3 runs to 13 residues. Germline CDR1 is SEHNR and CDR2 is FQNEAQ (reference sequence). The CDR3 is CASSWGQAEKLFF. The CDR3 coding sequence is TGTGCCAGCAGCTGGGGACAAGCAGAAAAACTGTTTTTT.

This clonotype was found many times. The J gene is TRBJ1-1, the V gene TRBV7-8; no clear D. Looked up from germline, CDR1 is SGHVS and CDR2 is FQNEAQ. This CDR3 contains 17 residues. Trimming removed 5 bases at V and 0 bases at J, with 19 bases between. For the CDR3, the DNA is TGTGCCAGCAGCCTCTCGGGTCTAGGGCATATGAACACTGAAGCTTTCTTT. It encodes CASSLSGLGHMNTEAFF.

The chain carries TRBV20-1 and TRBJ2-1, with D perhaps TRBD2 (6 bases). The CDR3 has 17 residues. Per germline, CDR1 DFQATT and CDR2 SNEGSKA (reference sequence). V was trimmed by 0 bases and J by 2 bases, leaving 17 bases between them. This CDR3 is CSARDPVAEIAYNEQFF. CDR3 bases: TGCAGTGCTAGAGATCCCGTAGCGGAAATAGCCTACAATGAGCAGTTCTTC.